This is a list of T cell receptor beta chains from one sample in a study of blood T cell repertoires in COVID-19. Some clones are missing from TCRdb's copy, which holds only in-frame ones; the method was immunoSEQ multiplex PCR. This sample has under 300,000 clones, with around 90% found just once. The specimen was peripheral blood. These receptors all stem from a woman aged 40 to 49 who had recovered from COVID-19. CDR3s include the opening cysteine and the closing phenylalanine or tryptophan. Each record gives: D gene, V gene, J gene, clone size, CDR3 length, CDR3 DNA, CDR3 protein. The D gene is left open where the match is weak. Some rows mark clone size as missing; the rest say once, few, many or name a class of expanded clone.

>NA|TRBV14|TRBJ1-1|NA|15
TGTGCCAGCAGCCATCGTGGAGGGCTGAACACTGAAGCTTTCTTT
CASSHRGGLNTEAFF
>NA|TRBV7-9|TRBJ1-5|NA|12
TGTGCCAGCAGCTTATTCCCCGGGCCCCAGCATTTT
CASSLFPGPQHF
>NA|TRBV1|TRBJ2-7|NA|15
TGCACCAGCACCCCCCGGCAGGGGAGCTCCTACGAGCAGTACTTC
CTSTPRQGSSYEQYF
>NA|TRBV18|TRBJ2-7|NA|15
TGTGCCAGCTCACCAGTGGGCGGGTCAGGAAACGAGCAGTACTTC
CASSPVGGSGNEQYF
>NA|TRBV7-2|TRBJ2-5|NA|15
TGTGCCAGCAGCTTAGGGGGGACTCAACAAGAGACCCAGTACTTC
CASSLGGTQQETQYF
>NA|TRBV13|TRBJ1-1|once|14
TGTGCCAGCAGCTTAAAGAGTATGAACACTGAAGCTTTCTTT
CASSLKSMNTEAFF
>TRBD2|TRBV10-2|TRBJ2-1|NA|14
TGCGCCAGCAGAGGACTAGCGCCATACAATGAGCAGTTCTTC
CASRGLAPYNEQFF
>NA|TRBV10-3|TRBJ1-1|NA|15
TGTGCCATCAGTGTTGGACAGCGGGGGAACACTGAAGCTTTCTTT
CAISVGQRGNTEAFF
>TRBD1|TRBV7-2|TRBJ1-1|NA|14
TGTGCCAGCACCGAGACAGGGGGGAACACTGAAGCTTTCTTT
CASTETGGNTEAFF
>TRBD1|TRBV27|TRBJ1-4|once|15
TGTGCCAGCAGTAACCCCAGGGGGGCTAATGAAAAACTGTTTTTT
CASSNPRGANEKLFF
>NA|TRBV29-1|TRBJ1-5|once|12
TGCAGCGTTGCGGAGCCCAATCAGCCCCAGCATTTT
CSVAEPNQPQHF
>TRBD1|TRBV18|TRBJ1-2|NA|16
TGTGCCAGCTCACCACCCCAGGGGGCCGCCTTAGGTGGCTACACCTTC
CASSPPQGAALGGYTF
>TRBD1|TRBV6-5|TRBJ1-6|many|14
TGTGCCAGCAACCAACAGGGGCGGCATTCACCCCTCCACTTT
CASNQQGRHSPLHF
>TRBD2|TRBV5-1|TRBJ2-3|NA|15
TGCGCCAGCAGCGCCGGGACTACCCTCACAGATACGCAGTATTTT
CASSAGTTLTDTQYF
>NA|TRBV7-3|TRBJ1-1|NA|15
TGTGCCAGCAGCCAGCGGACAGTTGGGAACACTGAAGCTTTCTTT
CASSQRTVGNTEAFF
>TRBD1|TRBV30|TRBJ1-6|NA|17
TGTGCCTGGGCCAATGGACAGGGGCCCTCCTATAATTCACCCCTCCACTTT
CAWANGQGPSYNSPLHF
>TRBD2|TRBV7-6|TRBJ2-1|NA|14
TGTGCCAGCAGCTTAGCACTAGCGGGGGATGAGCAGTTCTTC
CASSLALAGDEQFF
>NA|TRBV19|TRBJ1-2|NA|14
TGTGCCAGTAGTATAGCCGGGGGGAGCTATGGCTACACCTTC
CASSIAGGSYGYTF